One and the same sample provided the 20 T cell receptor beta chains below, sequenced in a study of shared clonotypes between healthy human individuals. Sequencing used immunoSEQ multiplex PCR; TCRdb keeps in-frame clones, though not all of them. The sample yields 400,000 to 600,000 clones, 70% to 80% seen once. The material sequenced was PBMCs. The receptors were sampled from a woman between 35 and 50 years old in good health. Some clones in this sample may be carry-over from other donors' samples.

The chain links TRBV6-5 to TRBJ2-1; 8 bases are shared with TRBD2. This CDR3 spans 15 amino acids. The V gene's germline CDR1 is MNHEY and CDR2 SVGAGI. With 7 bases clipped from V and 2 bases from J, the junction kept 7 bases outside the gene matches. CDR3 loop: CASKESGGAYNEQFF. In DNA form, the CDR3 reads TGTGCCAGCAAGGAGAGCGGGGGAGCCTACAATGAGCAGTTCTTC.

The rearrangement joins TRBV27 to TRBJ2-3; D may be TRBD1 or TRBD2 (5 bases each). Germline V CDR1 and CDR2: MNHEY, SMNVEV (reference sequence). The germline V and J ends were trimmed by 6 bases and 1 base, with 14 bases remaining between them. The CDR3 is 15 residues long. This chain's CDR3 is CASRRGSLGTDTQYF. The CDR3 DNA sequence: TGTGCCAGCAGGAGGGGATCTCTTGGCACAGATACGCAGTATTTT.

The chain is built from TRBV11-3 and TRBJ2-1; unclear D gene. The V and J ends lost 3 bases and 6 bases respectively, with 9 bases between them. There are 13 residues in the CDR3. Germline CDR1 is SGHNT and CDR2 is YENEEA. The CDR3 DNA sequence: TGTGCCAGCAGCTTTATTTCAACCAATGAGCAGTTCTTC. The encoded protein is CASSFISTNEQFF.

The chain employs TRBV7-8 and TRBJ2-1; D not resolved. The V and J ends lost 4 bases and 4 bases respectively, with 8 bases between them. The V gene's germline CDR1 is SGHVS and CDR2 FQNEAQ. The CDR3 runs to 13 residues. CDR3 in DNA: TGTGCCAGCAGCTGGGAATCGTACAATGAGCAGTTCTTC. Residues: CASSWESYNEQFF.

The chain uses TRBV19 and TRBJ2-7; D remains unclear. The germline V and J ends were trimmed by 3 bases and 6 bases, with 21 bases remaining between them. This CDR3 is built from 16 residues. Germline V gives CDR1 LNHDA, CDR2 SQIVND (reference sequence). The CDR3 sequence is CASSIGGPSPSGEQYF. DNA of the CDR3: TGTGCCAGTAGTATCGGCGGACCTTCTCCCTCTGGCGAGCAGTACTTC.

This clone was observed a few times. The rearrangement uses TRBV5-1 and TRBJ2-7, with 10 positions matching TRBD2. V was pared by 7 bases and J by 5 bases, with 6 bases of the junction left unmatched. This CDR3 comprises 13 residues. The germline V gene encodes CDR1 SGHRS and CDR2 YFSETQ. CDR3 nucleotide sequence: TGCGCCAGCTGGAGCGGGAGGGGAAACGAGCAGTACTTC. Translating gives CASWSGRGNEQYF.

This clone was seen repeatedly, ten times or more. The sample carries other DNA sequences with the same CDR3. V is TRBV9 and J is TRBJ2-7; TRBD2 matches at 10 bases. After removal of 0 bases from V and 4 bases from J, the junction contained 4 bases not matched to a gene. Germline V CDR1 and CDR2: SGDLS, YYNGEE. This CDR3 comprises 15 residues. This CDR3 is CASSVGLAGAYEQYF. The CDR3 DNA sequence: TGTGCCAGCAGCGTAGGGCTAGCGGGAGCATACGAGCAGTACTTC.

V and J are TRBV5-4 and TRBJ2-6; 7 bases map to TRBD2. J gave up 1 base and V 3 bases, and 4 bases lay outside the gene matches. The CDR3 consists of 16 residues. Germline assignment: CDR1 SGHNT and CDR2 YYREEE (reference sequence). The CDR3 spells CASSSERGSGANVLTF. CDR3 nucleotide sequence: TGTGCCAGCAGCTCAGAGCGGGGTTCTGGGGCCAACGTCCTGACTTTC.

On this clone: One junction end does not reproduce the germline sequence, and a read error may be involved. Other DNA variants within this sample encode the same CDR3. The CDR3 DNA is TGTGCCAGCAGCTTAGCGACAGCGGGCAATCAGCCCCAGCACTTT. Residues: CASSLATAGNQPQHF. The chain combines TRBV5-6 with TRBJ1-5, with a weak D call TRBD1 (5 bases). CDR1 is SGHDT, CDR2 YYEEEE, per germline. This CDR3 has 15 amino acids.

The chain recombines TRBV28 with TRBJ2-6; 7 bases map to TRBD1. This CDR3 has 13 residues. J gave up 3 bases and V 7 bases, and 0 bases lay outside the gene matches. The germline CDR1 and CDR2 sequences are MDHEN and SYDVKM. The CDR3 protein is CASNRGGANVLTF. The CDR3 nucleotides read TGTGCCAGCAACAGGGGTGGGGCCAACGTCCTGACTTTC.

The rearrangement uses TRBV4-2 and TRBJ2-1; 11 bases map to TRBD2. Germline CDR1 is LGHNA and CDR2 is YNFKEQ. This CDR3 spans 18 amino acids. V dropped 1 base and J dropped 3; count of bases not matched to a gene: 8. The CDR3 nucleotides are TGTGCCAGCAGCCAAGGGCTGACTAGCGGGACCCTCTACAATGAGCAGTTCTTC. It yields the protein CASSQGLTSGTLYNEQFF.

This clone was observed at least ten times. CDR3 DNA: TGTGCCAGCGGGGTGGGGAAAACCTACGAGCAGTACTTC. This gives the protein CASGVGKTYEQYF. The gene calls are TRBV27 and TRBJ2-7; D is ambiguous. The germline V and J ends were trimmed by 8 bases and 2 bases, with 13 bases remaining between them. The CDR3 consists of 13 residues. In germline, CDR1 is MNHEY, CDR2 SMNVEV (reference sequence).

The J gene is TRBJ2-3, the V gene TRBV28; D remains unclear. Germline CDR1 and CDR2: MDHEN and SYDVKM. The CDR3 contains 16 residues. The germline V and J ends were trimmed by 8 bases and 0 bases, with 18 bases remaining between them. The CDR3 DNA reads TGTGCCAGCGCCACCCCCCACTACACCAGCACAGATACGCAGTATTTT. It translates to CASATPHYTSTDTQYF. The variable domain in full, with the rest retrieved from reference TRBV28 and TRBJ2-3, is DVKVTQSSRYLVKRTGEKVFLECVQDMDHENMFWYRQDPGLGLRLIYFSYDVKMKEKGDIPEGYSVSREKKERFSLILESASTNQTSMYLCASATPHYTSTDTQYFGPGTRLTVL.

Notes on this clone: Within the sample, other DNA sequences also encode this same CDR3. The chain uses TRBV28 and TRBJ2-7, with no clear D. Germline V CDR1 and CDR2: MDHEN, SYDVKM. V was clipped by 1 base and J by 2 bases, with 3 bases between them. The CDR3 is 12 residues long. CDR3 loop: CASSLSAYEQYF. In DNA, the CDR3 is TGTGCCAGCAGTTTATCCGCCTACGAGCAGTACTTC.

The count of this clone is one. DNA for the CDR3: TGTGCCATCAGTCCGGCGGGAGTAACCGGGGAGCTGTTTTTT. This gives the protein CAISPAGVTGELFF. This chain uses TRBV10-3 with TRBJ2-2; 7 bases are a match to TRBD2. V trimming: 5 bases; J trimming: 5 bases; junction bases outside the gene matches: 5. Germline lookup yields CDR1 ENHRY and CDR2 SYGVKD. The CDR3 is 14 residues long.

This chain joins TRBV5-4 and TRBJ1-2; a possible D gene is TRBD1 (6 bases). V lost 2 bases, J lost 3 bases, and 20 bases lay in between. Germline V CDR1 and CDR2: SGHNT, YYREEE (reference sequence). This CDR3 is 17 amino acids long. The CDR3 nucleotides read TGTGCCAGCAGCTTAGGAGGCCCTCTGGGACAACACTATGGCTACACCTTC. It specifies CASSLGGPLGQHYGYTF. Together with reference TRBV5-4 and TRBJ1-2, the CDR3 gives the full variable domain: ETGVTQSPTHLIKTRGQQVTLRCSSQSGHNTVSWYQQALGQGPQFIFQYYREEENGRGNFPPRFSGLQFPNYSSELNVNALELDDSALYLCASSLGGPLGQHYGYTFGSGTRLTVV.

This sequence joins TRBV28 and TRBJ1-3; D possibly corresponds to TRBD1 (5 bases). V lost 4 bases to trimming and J lost 2 bases, with 15 bases between them. From germline, CDR1 is MDHEN and CDR2 SYDVKM. The CDR3 totals 16 residues. The CDR3 nucleotides are TGTGCCAGCAGTTCGTCACCAGGGTACCCTGGAAACACCATATATTTT. This codes for CASSSSPGYPGNTIYF.

The chain employs TRBV6-6 and TRBJ1-3; D is ambiguous. With 5 bases removed from V and 0 bases from J, the gap between germline ends came to 11 bases. Germline V gene sequence: CDR1 MNHNY, CDR2 SVGAGI (reference sequence). This CDR3 has 15 amino acids. The CDR3 DNA is TGTGCCAGCAGTCCCCGCGAGAGCTCTGGAAACACCATATATTTT. Translation: CASSPRESSGNTIYF.

The chain uses TRBV5-1 and TRBJ1-4; D ambiguous. This CDR3 spans 14 amino acids. The V gene lost 3 bases and the J gene lost 0 bases, with 6 bases spanning the gap. Germline loops: CDR1 SGHRS, CDR2 YFSETQ. The CDR3 coding sequence is TGCGCCAGCAGCTCTAGACCAACTAATGAAAAACTGTTTTTT. Translation: CASSSRPTNEKLFF.

The chain combines TRBV6-6 with TRBJ2-5; the D gene is possibly TRBD2 (6 bases). The V end lost 8 bases, the J end lost 11 bases, and 21 bases lay between the germline ends. This CDR3 region has 13 residues. Germline V gene data show CDR1 as MNHNY and CDR2 as SVGAGI (reference sequence). The CDR3 spells CASEAAGPWEQYF. The CDR3 coding sequence is TGTGCCAGCGAGGCAGCGGGCCCGTGGGAGCAGTACTTC.